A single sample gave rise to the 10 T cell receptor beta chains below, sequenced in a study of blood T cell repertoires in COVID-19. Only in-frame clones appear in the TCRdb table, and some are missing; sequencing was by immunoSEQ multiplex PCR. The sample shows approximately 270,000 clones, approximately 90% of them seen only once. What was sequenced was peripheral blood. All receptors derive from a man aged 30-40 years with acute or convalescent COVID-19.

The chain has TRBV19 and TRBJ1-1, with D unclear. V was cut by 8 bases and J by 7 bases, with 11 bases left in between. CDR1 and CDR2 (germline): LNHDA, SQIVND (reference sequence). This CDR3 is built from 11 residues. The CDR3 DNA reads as TGTGCCAGTTCCGGGTATGATGAAGCTTTCTTT. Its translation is CASSGYDEAFF.

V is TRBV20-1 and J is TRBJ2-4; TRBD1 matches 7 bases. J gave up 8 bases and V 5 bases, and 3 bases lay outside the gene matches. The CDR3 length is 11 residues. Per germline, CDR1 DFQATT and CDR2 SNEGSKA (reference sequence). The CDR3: CSALGQHIQYF. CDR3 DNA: TGCAGTGCTTTGGGACAGCACATTCAGTACTTC.

The CDR3 loop reads CASSRTSGVETQYF. In DNA form, the CDR3 reads TGCGCCAGCAGCCGGACTAGCGGGGTAGAAACGCAGTATTTT. The J gene is TRBJ2-3, the V gene TRBV5-1, with TRBD2 matching over 12 bases. The J segment lost 9 bases and the V segment lost 4 bases, leaving 6 bases of the junction unmatched. Germline CDR1 SGHRS, CDR2 YFSETQ. The CDR3 spans 14 residues.

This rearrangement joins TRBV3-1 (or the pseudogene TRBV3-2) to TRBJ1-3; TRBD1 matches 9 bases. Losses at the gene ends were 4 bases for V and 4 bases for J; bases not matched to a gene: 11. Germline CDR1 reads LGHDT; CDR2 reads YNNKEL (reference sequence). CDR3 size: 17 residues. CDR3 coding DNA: TGTGCCAGCAGCCCGCCGATGGACAGGGGTCCCGGAAACACCATATATTTT. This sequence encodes CASSPPMDRGPGNTIYF.

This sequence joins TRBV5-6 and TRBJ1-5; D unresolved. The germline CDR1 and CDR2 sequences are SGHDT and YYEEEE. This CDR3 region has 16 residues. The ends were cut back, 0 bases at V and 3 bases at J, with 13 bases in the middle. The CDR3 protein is CASSLGGGLVNQPQHF. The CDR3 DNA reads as TGTGCCAGCAGCTTGGGTGGAGGTCTCGTCAATCAGCCCCAGCATTTT. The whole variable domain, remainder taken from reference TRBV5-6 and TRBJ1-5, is DAGVTQSPTHLIKTRGQQVTLRCSPKSGHDTVSWYQQALGQGPQFIFQYYEEEERQRGNFPDRFSGHQFPNYSSELNVNALLLGDSALYLCASSLGGGLVNQPQHFGDGTRLSIL.

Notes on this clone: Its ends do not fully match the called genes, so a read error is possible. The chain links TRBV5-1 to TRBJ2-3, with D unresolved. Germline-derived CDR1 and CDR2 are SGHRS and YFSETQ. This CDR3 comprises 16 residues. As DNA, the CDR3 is TGCGCCAGCAGGTTGGATCTAGAGGAGAGAACAGATACGCAGTATTTT. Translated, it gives CASRLDLEERTDTQYF. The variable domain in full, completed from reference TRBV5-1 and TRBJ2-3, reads KAGVTQTPRYLIKTRGQQVTLSCSPISGHRSVSWYQQTPGQGLQFLFEYFSETQRNKGNFPGRFSGRQFSNSRSEMNVSTLELGDSALYLCASRLDLEERTDTQYFGPGTRLTVL.

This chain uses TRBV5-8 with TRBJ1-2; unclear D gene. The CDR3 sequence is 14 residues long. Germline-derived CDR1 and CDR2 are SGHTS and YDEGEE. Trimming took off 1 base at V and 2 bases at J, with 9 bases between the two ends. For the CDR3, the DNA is TGTGCCAGCAGCTTGATCCACAGCAACTATGGCTACACCTTC. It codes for CASSLIHSNYGYTF.

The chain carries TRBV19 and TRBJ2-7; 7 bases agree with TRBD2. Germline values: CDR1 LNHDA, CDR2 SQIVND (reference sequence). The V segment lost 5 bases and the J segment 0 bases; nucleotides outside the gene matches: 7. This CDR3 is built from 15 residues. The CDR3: CASSLGGGFSYEQYF. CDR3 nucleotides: TGTGCCAGTAGTCTAGGCGGGGGTTTCTCCTACGAGCAGTACTTC.

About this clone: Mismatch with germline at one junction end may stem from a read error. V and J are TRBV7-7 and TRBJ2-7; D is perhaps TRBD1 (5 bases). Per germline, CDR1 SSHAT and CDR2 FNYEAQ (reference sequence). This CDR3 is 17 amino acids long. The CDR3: CASSFPGLLKGSYEQYF. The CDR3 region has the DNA TGTGCTAGCAGCTTCCCGGGCCTCTTAAAGGGGTCCTACGAGCAGTACTTC.

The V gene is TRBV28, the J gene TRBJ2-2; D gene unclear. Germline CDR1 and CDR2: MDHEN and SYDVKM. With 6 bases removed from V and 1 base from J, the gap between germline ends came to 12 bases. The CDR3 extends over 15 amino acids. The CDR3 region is CASRVWPKNTGELFF. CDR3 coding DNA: TGTGCCAGCAGGGTGTGGCCGAAGAACACCGGGGAGCTGTTTTTT.